Listed below are T cell receptor beta chains from one sample, sequenced in a study of response to subunit inactivated influenza vaccine. TCRdb reanalysed the RT-PCR reads using MiXCR and keeps one entry per CDR3 protein. The sample has approximately 230,000 distinct CDR3 sequences; 9.5% to 15% are singletons. The sequencing here drew on non-naive T cells sorted from PBMCs, taken 14 to 15 days before vaccination. These TCRs come from a man aged 45 to 65 who received an inactivated influenza vaccine. Both conserved end residues are part of each CDR3. The D gene is left open where the match is weak. Rows give clone size only sometimes, using once, few, many, or a class for an expanded clone.

cdr3_aa cdr3_nt d_call j_call clone_size v_call
CASSVGDGTSAQYF TGTGCCAGCAGCGTGGGGGACGGGACCTCGGCGCAGTACTTC - TRBJ2-7 - TRBV9
CASRDRLNSPLHF TGTGCCAGCAGGGACAGACTAAATTCACCCCTCCACTTT - TRBJ1-6 many TRBV3-1
CSVAGRQGKNEQYF TGCAGCGTTGCAGGCCGGCAGGGGAAGAACGAGCAGTACTTC - TRBJ2-7 many TRBV29-1
CASSRAYQAYEQYF TGCGCCAGCAGCCGCGCCTACCAAGCCTACGAGCAGTACTTC - TRBJ2-7 - TRBV5-1
CATSRDLRGQDNQPQHF TGTGCCACCAGCAGAGATTTGAGGGGACAGGACAATCAGCCCCAGCATTTT TRBD1 TRBJ1-5 many TRBV15
CASSLGLAGKGDTQYF TGTGCCAGCAGTTTAGGACTAGCGGGAAAGGGGGATACGCAGTATTTT TRBD2 TRBJ2-3 - TRBV12-3/TRBV12-4
CSASGSGVGIGEETQYF TGCAGTGCTAGTGGATCGGGAGTTGGGATTGGGGAAGAGACCCAGTACTTC - TRBJ2-5 - TRBV20-1
CASSPQVSETQYF TGTGCCAGCAGCCCACAGGTTAGCGAGACCCAGTACTTC - TRBJ2-5 - TRBV6-1
CASSPRGQYGYTF TGTGCCAGCAGTCCCCGCGGACAGTATGGCTACACCTTC - TRBJ1-2 many TRBV12-3/TRBV12-4
CSASPPGTEAFF TGCAGTGCTAGTCCCCCGGGCACTGAAGCTTTCTTT - TRBJ1-1 many TRBV20-1
CAESRDGEETQYF TGTGCCGAAAGCCGGGACGGCGAAGAGACCCAGTACTTC - TRBJ2-5 many TRBV2